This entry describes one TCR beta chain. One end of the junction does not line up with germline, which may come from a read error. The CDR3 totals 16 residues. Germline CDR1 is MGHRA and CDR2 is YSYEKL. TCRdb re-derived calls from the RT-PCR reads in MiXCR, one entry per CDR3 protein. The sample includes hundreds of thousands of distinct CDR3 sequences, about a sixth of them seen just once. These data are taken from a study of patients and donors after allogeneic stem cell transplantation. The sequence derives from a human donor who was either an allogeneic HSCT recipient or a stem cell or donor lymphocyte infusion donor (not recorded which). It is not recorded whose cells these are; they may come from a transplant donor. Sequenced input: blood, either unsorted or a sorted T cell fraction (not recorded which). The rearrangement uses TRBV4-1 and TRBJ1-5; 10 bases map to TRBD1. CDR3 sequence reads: CARSQDRGQGRQPQHF. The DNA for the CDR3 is TGCGCCAGGAGCCAAGATCGGGGACAGGGGAGGCAGCCCCAGCATTTT.